Listed below are T cell receptor beta chains from one sample, sequenced in a study of cytomegalovirus exposure and HLA in healthy donors. The data were produced by immunoSEQ multiplex PCR, yet TCRdb's version contains in-frame clones alone and is incomplete. The data show 95,000 to 100,000 clones, roughly four fifths seen once. Sequenced material: PBMCs. The source is a man aged 45-65 years in good health and CMV-seronegative. Both conserved end residues are part of each CDR3. The D gene is left open where the match is weak. Part of the rows lack a size; the others show once, few, many or a class for expanded clones.

j_gene,abundance,d_gene,v_gene,CDR3aa
TRBJ2-7,-,-,TRBV7-2,CASSSDSPYEQYF
TRBJ1-6,-,-,TRBV5-1,CASSSINPGGYNSPLHF
TRBJ1-1,-,-,TRBV2,CAGRQVMNTEAFF
TRBJ2-7,-,-,TRBV28,CASSLYNGAGYEQYF
TRBJ2-1,-,TRBD1,TRBV5-1,CASSPGQGYNEQFF
TRBJ1-5,few,-,TRBV10-2,CASSEGVRGGQPQHF
TRBJ2-5,-,-,TRBV5-1,CASSSVRGGQYF
TRBJ2-1,few,-,TRBV6-1,CASSERRQNYNEQFF
TRBJ1-6,-,-,TRBV30,CAWGSDSPLHF
TRBJ1-5,-,-,TRBV19,CASSIDRQGRNQPQHF
TRBJ1-1,-,-,TRBV14,CASSPLMSSVEAFF
TRBJ2-7,-,-,TRBV9,CASSVRGLGPNEQYF
TRBJ2-6,-,-,TRBV11-1,CASSLGRGSGANVLTF
TRBJ1-1,-,-,TRBV5-1,CASSLGGVEAFF
TRBJ2-7,-,TRBD1,TRBV25-1,CASTRDREGNYEQYF
TRBJ1-3,-,TRBD1,TRBV6-1,CASSEASGGGNTIYF
TRBJ2-1,-,TRBD2,TRBV18,CASSPLTSGRDEQFF